This T cell receptor (beta chain) was obtained from a study of CD8 T cells in ankylosing spondylitis. General study findings and limits: In ankylosing spondylitis blood, a motif of several highly homologous TCR beta variants appeared characteristic. Reactive arthritis synovial fluid and blood were previously reported to contain some motif variants. Reportedly, significant enrichment of disease-linked clones occurred in matched ankylosing spondylitis synovial fluid.

Quantitative 5'-RACE with molecular barcodes generated TCR beta libraries. One entry per CDR3 protein, called by TCRdb with MiXCR from the 5' RACE reads. The sample shows some 70,000 distinct CDR3 sequences, approximately 5% of them seen only once. This clonotype was counted ten times or more. The target antigen is unknown. V was trimmed by 4 bases and J by 7 bases, leaving 18 bases between them. The CDR3 sequence is 15 residues long. Germline-derived CDR1 and CDR2 are SGHRS and YFSETQ. This sequence was found in a male donor with ankylosing spondylitis or in good health (not recorded which). This chain links TRBV5-1 with TRBJ2-1; tentatively, D is TRBD1 or TRBD2 (6 bases each). The material sequenced was blood, either unsorted or a sorted T cell fraction (not recorded which). Here the CDR3 DNA reads TGCGCCAGCAGCCTTTCGGGGGCCCGGGGTAATGAGCAGTTCTTC. This codes for CASSLSGARGNEQFF. Based on the CDR3 plus reference TRBV5-1 and TRBJ2-1, the full variable domain is KAGVTQTPRYLIKTRGQQVTLSCSPISGHRSVSWYQQTPGQGLQFLFEYFSETQRNKGNFPGRFSGRQFSNSRSEMNVSTLELGDSALYLCASSLSGARGNEQFFGPGTRLTVL.